This T cell receptor (beta chain) is drawn from a study of T cells after yellow fever vaccination. TCRdb redid the calling of the 5' RACE reads with MiXCR, one entry per CDR3 protein. The sample contains about 69,000 distinct CDR3 sequences, approximately 5.9% of which appear only once. Germline V CDR1 and CDR2: MNHEY, SVGEGT. The CDR3 runs 12 residues. The V end was cut by 4 bases, the J end by 6 bases, with 10 bases between. This clonotype has ten or more counts. Source: CD4+ T cells sorted from PBMCs, taken about 2 weeks after the first yellow fever vaccination. The clonotype was recovered from a man between 18 and 35 years old who received the YFV17D yellow fever vaccine. The chain recombines TRBV6-2 or TRBV6-3 with TRBJ2-7; D is unresolved. For the CDR3, the DNA is TGTGCCAGCAGTTCCTCCCACGTCGAGCAGTACTTC. It encodes CASSSSHVEQYF.